These 20 T cell receptor beta chains were all obtained from the same sample, sequenced in a study of cytomegalovirus exposure and HLA in healthy donors. The data were produced by immunoSEQ multiplex PCR, yet TCRdb's version contains in-frame clones alone and is incomplete. Of about 200,000 clones listed, about 81% are singletons. The specimen sequenced was PBMCs. Receptors originate from a woman in her 30s in good health and CMV-seronegative.

The J gene is TRBJ1-4, the V gene TRBV7-9; the D is unclear. Germline V gene data show CDR1 as SEHNR and CDR2 as FQNEAQ (reference sequence). The CDR3 consists of 15 residues. V was pared by 1 base and J by 4 bases, with 10 bases between. The CDR3 sequence: CASSLGGGNNEKLFF. The DNA of the CDR3 is TGTGCCAGCAGCTTAGGGGGAGGGAATAATGAAAAACTGTTTTTT.

The chain uses TRBV6-1 and TRBJ2-7; 12 positions agree with TRBD1. V was clipped by 4 bases and J by 7 bases; unmatched bases: 11. CDR1 is MNHNS and CDR2 is SASEGT in the germline V gene. CDR3 size: 16 residues. CDR3 in DNA: TGTGCCAGCAGTGGAATAAACGGGACAGGGGGCCTTGAGCAGTACTTC. It specifies CASSGINGTGGLEQYF.

The chain has TRBV18 and TRBJ2-7, with 7 nucleotides matching TRBD1. CDR1 KGHSH and CDR2 LQKENI come from the germline V gene. The CDR3 runs 15 residues. V gave up 6 bases and J gave up 2 bases; unmatched junction bases: 10. In DNA form, the CDR3 reads TGTGCCAGCTCCGTAGGATTAGGGGGCACCTACGAGCAGTACTTC. Translation: CASSVGLGGTYEQYF. The complete variable domain, with remaining parts taken from reference TRBV18 and TRBJ2-7, reads NAGVMQNPRHLVRRRGQEARLRCSPMKGHSHVYWYRQLPEEGLKFMVYLQKENIIDESGMPKERFSAEFPKEGPSILRIQQVVRGDSAAYFCASSVGLGGTYEQYFGPGTRLTVT.

The chain carries TRBV27 and TRBJ2-1, with unresolved D. The CDR3 has 12 amino acids. V was clipped by 3 bases and J by 10 bases, with 10 bases between them. In germline, CDR1 is MNHEY, CDR2 SMNVEV (reference sequence). The CDR3 here is CASSFVGGEQFF. In nucleotides, the CDR3 is TGTGCCAGCAGTTTCGTCGGCGGAGAGCAGTTCTTC.

The chain has TRBV9 and TRBJ2-1; D perhaps matches TRBD2 (5 bases). V lost 4 bases, J lost 0 bases, and 14 bases lay in between. This CDR3 has 16 amino acids. Looked up from germline, CDR1 is SGDLS and CDR2 is YYNGEE. CDR3 in amino acids: CASSPGILASYNEQFF. As DNA, the CDR3 is TGTGCCAGCAGCCCCGGGATCCTGGCCTCCTACAATGAGCAGTTCTTC.

This chain uses TRBV5-1 with TRBJ2-7, with TRBD1 identical over 7 bases. Trimming cost V 4 bases and J 2 bases; bases outside gene matches: 6. This CDR3 contains 14 residues. The germline gives CDR1 SGHRS, CDR2 YFSETQ. CDR3 sequence reads: CASSPRDSTYEQYF. The CDR3 DNA reads as TGCGCCAGCAGCCCCCGGGACAGCACCTACGAGCAGTACTTC.

This chain uses TRBV19 with TRBJ1-6, with D possibly matching TRBD1 (6 bases). This CDR3 has 15 amino acids. The germline V and J ends were trimmed by 6 bases and 10 bases, with 19 bases remaining between them. Germline loops: CDR1 LNHDA, CDR2 SQIVND (reference sequence). CDR3 sequence reads: CASRTNVGGRSPLHF. In DNA, the CDR3 is TGTGCCAGTAGAACCAATGTAGGGGGACGGTCACCCCTCCACTTT.

The CDR3, as DNA: TGCAGTGCTAAAAGCGGGCACGAGCAGTACTTC. Translation: CSAKSGHEQYF. The genes are TRBV20-1 and TRBJ2-7, with D tentatively TRBD2 (6 bases). The CDR3 loop spans 11 amino acids. CDR1 is DFQATT, CDR2 SNEGSKA, per germline (reference sequence). The V and J ends lost 4 bases and 5 bases respectively, with 9 bases between them.

The sample holds many counts of this clone. The chain links TRBV10-1 to TRBJ2-1; weak D call: TRBD1 (6 bases). Trimming took off 6 bases at V and 9 bases at J, with 12 bases between the two ends. The CDR3 extends over 12 amino acids. Germline lookup yields CDR1 WNHNN and CDR2 SYGVQD (reference sequence). CDR3 amino acids: CASSPQGTEQFF. The CDR3 DNA reads TGCGCCAGCAGCCCACAGGGTACTGAGCAGTTCTTC.

This sequence joins TRBV30 and TRBJ2-5; perhaps TRBD1 as D (6 bases). Germline assignment: CDR1 GTSNPN and CDR2 SVGIG (reference sequence). V shed 2 bases and J shed 3 bases, with 10 bases lying between them. The CDR3 is made up of 13 amino acids. For the CDR3, the DNA is TGTGCCTGGAGTAGACAGGCGAAAGAGACCCAGTACTTC. It yields the protein CAWSRQAKETQYF.

This chain connects TRBV13 to TRBJ2-1; TRBD2 aligns across 7 bases. The CDR3 extends over 17 amino acids. CDR1 is PRHDT and CDR2 is FYEKMQ in the germline V gene (reference sequence). The V and J ends lost 4 bases and 3 bases, in that order; junction bases with no gene match: 12. This CDR3 is CASSSLGRGGVYNEQFF. DNA of the CDR3: TGTGCCAGCAGCTCCTTGGGTCGCGGGGGTGTCTACAATGAGCAGTTCTTC.

This sequence joins TRBV7-6 and TRBJ2-7; 8 positions agree with TRBD2. This CDR3 is built from 15 residues. V lost 5 bases and J lost 2; bases outside the gene matches: 8. Germline CDR1 SGHVS, CDR2 FNYEAQ. CDR3 protein: CASSKGGTSAYEQYF. For the CDR3, the DNA is TGTGCCAGCAGCAAAGGGGGGACTAGTGCCTACGAGCAGTACTTC.

This sequence joins TRBV18 and TRBJ2-3; 11 nucleotides agree with TRBD2. This CDR3 is 15 amino acids long. Germline V gives CDR1 KGHSH, CDR2 LQKENI. The V and J ends lost 0 bases and 10 bases, in that order; junction bases with no gene match: 6. For the CDR3, the DNA is TGTGCCAGCTCACCACCTCTACTAGCGGGAGTGGCGCAGTATTTT. Protein product: CASSPPLLAGVAQYF.

The chain links TRBV18 to TRBJ2-3, with 9 nucleotides matching TRBD2. V lost 1 base and J lost 2; bases outside the gene matches: 4. The germline V gene encodes CDR1 KGHSH and CDR2 LQKENI. CDR3 length equals 16 residues. The CDR3 DNA sequence: TGTGCCAGCTCACCACTTAGCGGGAGTTCCACAGATACGCAGTATTTT. Its protein product is CASSPLSGSSTDTQYF.

This chain joins TRBV5-6 and TRBJ1-1; the D is unclear. The CDR3 totals 12 residues. The V and J ends lost 3 bases and 4 bases respectively, with 7 bases between them. CDR1 SGHDT and CDR2 YYEEEE come from the germline V gene. CDR3 protein: CASSSVRTEAFF. CDR3 sequence (DNA): TGTGCCAGCAGCTCTGTTCGCACTGAAGCTTTCTTT. The variable domain in full, with the rest retrieved from reference TRBV5-6 and TRBJ1-1, is DAGVTQSPTHLIKTRGQQVTLRCSPKSGHDTVSWYQQALGQGPQFIFQYYEEEERQRGNFPDRFSGHQFPNYSSELNVNALLLGDSALYLCASSSVRTEAFFGQGTRLTVV.

CDR3 nucleotides: TGCGCCAGCAGCCAAGACCCACAGGGGGCAACCCAGGCGGATCAGCCCCAGCATTTT. It is translated as CASSQDPQGATQADQPQHF. The chain combines TRBV4-1 with TRBJ1-5; 9 bases are a match to TRBD1. The CDR3 has 19 residues. The V gene's germline CDR1 is MGHRA and CDR2 YSYEKL. After removal of 0 bases from V and 5 bases from J, the junction contained 14 bases not matched to a gene.

This chain uses TRBV5-5 with TRBJ2-4; D is uncertain. Trimming removed 0 bases from V and 6 bases from J, with 7 bases in between. Germline CDR1 is SGHKS and CDR2 is YYEKEE (reference sequence). The CDR3 has 13 amino acids. The CDR3 bases are TGTGCCAGCAGCTTGGCCCCGGGAAACATTCAGTACTTC. Encoded protein: CASSLAPGNIQYF.

This chain's CDR3 is CASSSGTGAYF. CDR3 DNA: TGTGCCAGCAGCTCCGGGACTGGGGCTTATTTT. The chain joins TRBV11-2 to TRBJ2-3, with D maybe TRBD2 (6 bases). The germline gives CDR1 SGHAT, CDR2 FQNNGV. The ends were cut back, 4 bases at V and 15 bases at J, with 14 bases in the middle. The CDR3 sequence is 11 residues long.

As DNA, the CDR3 is TGCGCCAGCAGCTTGGCACTAGCGGGAGACGGCACAGATACGCAGTATTTT. Its protein is CASSLALAGDGTDTQYF. The chain carries TRBV5-1 and TRBJ2-3; TRBD2 matches 11 bases. V lost 0 bases to trimming and J lost 1 base; unmatched junction nucleotides: 4. There are 17 residues in the CDR3. Germline V gene sequence: CDR1 SGHRS, CDR2 YFSETQ.

V is TRBV4-1 and J is TRBJ2-1, with TRBD1 identical over 9 bases. This CDR3 is 15 amino acids long. Trimming removed 4 bases from V and 5 bases from J; junction bases left unmatched: 6. The germline V gene has CDR1 MGHRA and CDR2 YSYEKL. This CDR3 reads CASSPRDRVDNEQFF. Written as DNA, the CDR3 is TGCGCCAGCAGCCCCCGGGACAGGGTTGACAATGAGCAGTTCTTC.